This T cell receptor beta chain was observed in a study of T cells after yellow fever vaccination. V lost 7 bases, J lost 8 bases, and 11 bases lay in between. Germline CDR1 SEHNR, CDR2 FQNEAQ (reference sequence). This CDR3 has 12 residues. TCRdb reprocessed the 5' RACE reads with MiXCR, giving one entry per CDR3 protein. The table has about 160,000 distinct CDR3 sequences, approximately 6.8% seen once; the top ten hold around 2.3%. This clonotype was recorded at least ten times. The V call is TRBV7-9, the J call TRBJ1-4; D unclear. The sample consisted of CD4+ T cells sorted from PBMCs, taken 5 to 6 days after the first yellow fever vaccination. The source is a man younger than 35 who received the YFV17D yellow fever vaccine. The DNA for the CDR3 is TGTGCCAGCACTCCCTTCGGGGAAAAACTGTTTTTT. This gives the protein CASTPFGEKLFF.